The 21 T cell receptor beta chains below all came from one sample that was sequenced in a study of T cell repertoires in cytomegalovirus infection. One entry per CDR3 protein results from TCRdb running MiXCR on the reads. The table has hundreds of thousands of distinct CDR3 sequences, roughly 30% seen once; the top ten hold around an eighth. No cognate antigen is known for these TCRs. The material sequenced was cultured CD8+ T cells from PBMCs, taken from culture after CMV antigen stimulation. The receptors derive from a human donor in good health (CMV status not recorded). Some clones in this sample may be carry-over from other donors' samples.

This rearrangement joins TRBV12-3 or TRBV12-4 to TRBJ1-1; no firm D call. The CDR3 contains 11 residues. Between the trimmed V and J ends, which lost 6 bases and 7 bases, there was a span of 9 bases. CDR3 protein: CASSHKREAFF. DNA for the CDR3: TGTGCCAGCAGCCATAAACGTGAAGCTTTCTTT.

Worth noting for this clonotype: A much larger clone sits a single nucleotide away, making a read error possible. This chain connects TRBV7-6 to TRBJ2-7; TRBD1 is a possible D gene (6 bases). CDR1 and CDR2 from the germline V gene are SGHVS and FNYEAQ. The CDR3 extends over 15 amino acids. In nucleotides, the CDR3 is TGTGTCAGCAGCCAGACCCTTAGGGGGTCTGTCGAGCAGTACTTC. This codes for CVSSQTLRGSVEQYF.

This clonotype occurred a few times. The CDR3 coding sequence is TGTGCCAGCAGCCCCTCCGGGACAGTGTCTTACAATGAGCAGTTCTTC. It specifies CASSPSGTVSYNEQFF. The rearrangement uses TRBV11-3 and TRBJ2-1; 7 bases agree with TRBD1. The germline V gene has CDR1 SGHNT and CDR2 YENEEA. The CDR3 is 16 residues long. After removal of 5 bases from V and 4 bases from J, the junction contained 11 bases not matched to a gene.

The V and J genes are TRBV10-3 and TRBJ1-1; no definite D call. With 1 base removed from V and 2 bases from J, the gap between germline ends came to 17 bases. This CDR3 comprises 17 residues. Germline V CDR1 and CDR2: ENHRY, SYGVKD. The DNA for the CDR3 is TGTGCCATCAGTGAGTTAGTGCAGTACAGTTACAACACTGAAGCTTTCTTT. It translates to CAISELVQYSYNTEAFF.

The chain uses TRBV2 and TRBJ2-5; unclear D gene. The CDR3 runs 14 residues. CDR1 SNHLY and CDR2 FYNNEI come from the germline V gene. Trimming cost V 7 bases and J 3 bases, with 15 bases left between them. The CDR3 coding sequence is TGTGCCAGCACCCCCTGGACCGAAGAAGAGACCCAGTACTTC. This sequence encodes CASTPWTEEETQYF.

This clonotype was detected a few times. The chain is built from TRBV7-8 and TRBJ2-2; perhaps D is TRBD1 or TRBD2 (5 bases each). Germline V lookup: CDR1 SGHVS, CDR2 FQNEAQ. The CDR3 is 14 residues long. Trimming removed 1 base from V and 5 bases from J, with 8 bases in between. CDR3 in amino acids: CASSLGGRTGELFF. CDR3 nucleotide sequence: TGTGCCAGCAGCTTAGGGGGACGTACCGGGGAGCTGTTTTTT.

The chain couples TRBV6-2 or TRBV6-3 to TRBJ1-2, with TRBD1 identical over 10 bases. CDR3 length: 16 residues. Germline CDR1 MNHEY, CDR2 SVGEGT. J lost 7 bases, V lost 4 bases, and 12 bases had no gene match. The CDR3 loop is CASSSTPGQGTFGYTF. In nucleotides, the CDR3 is TGTGCCAGCAGTTCAACCCCGGGACAGGGGACGTTTGGCTACACCTTC.

CDR3 bases: TGTGCCAGCAGCGGAAGGGACAGGGCTCGACATGGCTACACCTTC. As protein: CASSGRDRARHGYTF. V is TRBV7-9 and J is TRBJ1-2, with 9 bases matching TRBD1. V shed 5 bases, J shed 6 bases, and the junction held 10 bases outside the gene matches. The CDR3 loop spans 15 amino acids. Germline loops: CDR1 SEHNR, CDR2 FQNEAQ (reference sequence).

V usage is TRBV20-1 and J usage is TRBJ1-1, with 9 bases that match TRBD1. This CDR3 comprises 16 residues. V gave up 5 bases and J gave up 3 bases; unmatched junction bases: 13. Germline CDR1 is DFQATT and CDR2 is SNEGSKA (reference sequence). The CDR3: CSAPSRDREVHTEAFF. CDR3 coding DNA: TGCAGTGCTCCCTCCCGGGACAGGGAGGTTCACACTGAAGCTTTCTTT.

DNA for the CDR3: TGTGCCAGCAGCCAAGGACTAGCGATTTACAATGAGCAGTTCTTC. Its translation: CASSQGLAIYNEQFF. This chain joins TRBV5-6 and TRBJ2-1; 9 bases agree with TRBD2. This CDR3 spans 15 amino acids. Germline V gene data show CDR1 as SGHDT and CDR2 as YYEEEE. V was pared by 4 bases and J by 4 bases, with 6 bases of the junction left unmatched.

In DNA form, the CDR3 reads TGCGCCAGCAGCTCCCGACAGGAGTCTCGAAACACCATATATTTT. It encodes CASSSRQESRNTIYF. The chain employs TRBV4-1 and TRBJ1-3; TRBD1 might be the D (6 bases). The CDR3 spans 15 residues. Trimming stripped 5 bases from V and 5 bases from J, with 16 bases between. Germline V lookup: CDR1 MGHRA, CDR2 YSYEKL.

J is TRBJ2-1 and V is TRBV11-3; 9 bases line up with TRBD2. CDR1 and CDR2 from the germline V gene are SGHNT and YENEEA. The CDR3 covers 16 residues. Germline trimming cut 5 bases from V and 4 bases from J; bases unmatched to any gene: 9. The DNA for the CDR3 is TGTGCCAGCAGCCCCCAGGCGGGGGGGCCGTACAATGAGCAGTTCTTC. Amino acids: CASSPQAGGPYNEQFF.

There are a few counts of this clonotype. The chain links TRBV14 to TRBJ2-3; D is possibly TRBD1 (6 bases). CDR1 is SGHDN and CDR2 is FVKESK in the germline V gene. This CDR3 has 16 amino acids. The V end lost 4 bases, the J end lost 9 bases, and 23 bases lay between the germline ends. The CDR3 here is CASSRGRGRDWGTQYF. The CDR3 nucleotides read TGTGCCAGCAGCCGGGGCAGGGGCCGCGATTGGGGGACGCAGTATTTT.

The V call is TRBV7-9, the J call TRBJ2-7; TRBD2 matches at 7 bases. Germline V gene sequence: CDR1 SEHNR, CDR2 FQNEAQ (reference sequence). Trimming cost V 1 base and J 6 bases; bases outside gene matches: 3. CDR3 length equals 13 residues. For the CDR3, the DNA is TGTGCCAGCAGCTTAGAACCTAGCGGCGAGCAGTACTTC. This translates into CASSLEPSGEQYF.

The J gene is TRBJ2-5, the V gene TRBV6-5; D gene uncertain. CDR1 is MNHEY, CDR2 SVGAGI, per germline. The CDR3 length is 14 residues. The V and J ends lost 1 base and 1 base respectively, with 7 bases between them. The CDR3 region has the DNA TGTGCCAGCAGTTACTACGAGGTCCAAGAGACCCAGTACTTC. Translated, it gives CASSYYEVQETQYF.

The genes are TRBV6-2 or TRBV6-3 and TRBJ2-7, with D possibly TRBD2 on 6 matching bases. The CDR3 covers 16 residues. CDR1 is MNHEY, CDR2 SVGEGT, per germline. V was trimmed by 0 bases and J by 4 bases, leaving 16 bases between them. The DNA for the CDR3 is TGTGCCAGCAGTTACTCGATTGAAGCAGGGAGGTACGAGCAGTACGTC. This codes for CASSYSIEAGRYEQYV.

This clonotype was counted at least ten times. In nucleotides, the CDR3 is TGTGCCAGCAGGGAGGCCCGAGGGGGCGTAATATCTTTTGAAAAACTGTTTTTT. The encoded protein is CASREARGGVISFEKLFF. The rearrangement uses TRBV12-3 or TRBV12-4 and TRBJ1-4, with 7 bases matching TRBD1. This CDR3 has 18 residues. Germline trimming cut 6 bases from V and 7 bases from J; bases unmatched to any gene: 20.

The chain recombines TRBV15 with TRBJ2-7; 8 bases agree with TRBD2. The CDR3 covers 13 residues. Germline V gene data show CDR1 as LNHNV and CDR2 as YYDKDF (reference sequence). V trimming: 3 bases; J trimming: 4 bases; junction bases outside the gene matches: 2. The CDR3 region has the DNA TGTGCCACCAGCAGCCGCGGGAGGTACGAGCAGTACGTC. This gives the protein CATSSRGRYEQYV.

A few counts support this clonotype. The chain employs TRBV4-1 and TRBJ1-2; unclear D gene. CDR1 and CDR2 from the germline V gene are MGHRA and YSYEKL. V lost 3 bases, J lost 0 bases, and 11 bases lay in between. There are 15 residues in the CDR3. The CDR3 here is CASSQMGNPNYGYTF. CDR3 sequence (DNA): TGCGCCAGCAGCCAGATGGGCAACCCTAACTATGGCTACACCTTC.

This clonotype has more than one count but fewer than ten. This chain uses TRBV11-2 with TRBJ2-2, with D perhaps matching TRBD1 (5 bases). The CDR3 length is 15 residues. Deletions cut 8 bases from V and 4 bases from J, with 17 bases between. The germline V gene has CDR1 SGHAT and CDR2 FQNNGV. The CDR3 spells CASGLPDTVTGELFF. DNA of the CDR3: TGTGCCAGCGGCCTACCGGACACGGTCACCGGGGAGCTGTTTTTT.

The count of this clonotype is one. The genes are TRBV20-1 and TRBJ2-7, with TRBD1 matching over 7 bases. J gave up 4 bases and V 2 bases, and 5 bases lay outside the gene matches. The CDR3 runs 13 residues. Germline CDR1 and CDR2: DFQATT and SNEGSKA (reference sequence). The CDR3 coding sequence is TGCAGTGCTAGATCCCAACAGGGGTACGAGCAGTACTTC. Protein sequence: CSARSQQGYEQYF.